Each of the 21 T cell receptor beta chains below was sequenced from the same sample in a study of PD-L1 blockade in urothelial cancer. TCRdb keeps only in-frame clones here, not all; method: immunoSEQ multiplex PCR. The sample lists about 100,000 clones, approximately 90% occurring once. The sample was PBMCs, taken around atezolizumab (anti-PD-L1) treatment. The receptor set was obtained from a woman aged 80 or over with urothelial cancer.

The chain couples TRBV7-9 to TRBJ2-7; D unresolved. V was shortened by 5 bases and J by 2 bases, with 7 bases between the two germline ends. The CDR3 length is 12 residues. Looked up from germline, CDR1 is SEHNR and CDR2 is FQNEAQ (reference sequence). Here the CDR3 reads CASSPVTYEQYF. The CDR3 region has the DNA TGTGCCAGCAGCCCAGTTACCTACGAGCAGTACTTC.

The CDR3 reads CASSSTLGTGPYEQYF. In DNA form, the CDR3 reads TGTGCCAGTAGCTCCACACTCGGGACAGGCCCCTACGAGCAGTACTTC. This chain joins TRBV19 and TRBJ2-7, with 8 bases matching TRBD1. CDR1 is LNHDA, CDR2 SQIVND, per germline (reference sequence). J gave up 2 bases and V 6 bases, and 12 bases lay outside the gene matches. This CDR3 has 16 amino acids. Full variable domain (missing parts from reference TRBV19 and TRBJ2-7): DGGITQSPKYLFRKEGQNVTLSCEQNLNHDAMYWYRQDPGQGLRLIYYSQIVNDFQKGDIAEGYSVSREKKESFPLTVTSAQKNPTAFYLCASSSTLGTGPYEQYFGPGTRLTVT.

This sequence joins TRBV2 and TRBJ2-7, with 12 bases lining up with TRBD2. V was clipped by 6 bases and J by 7 bases; unmatched bases: 7. This CDR3 is built from 14 residues. The germline gives CDR1 SNHLY, CDR2 FYNNEI. CDR3 DNA: TGTGCCAGCAGACGACTAGCGGGAGAGGGGGAGCAGTACTTC. It is translated as CASRRLAGEGEQYF.

V is TRBV14 and J is TRBJ1-2; 9 positions match TRBD1. Trimming took 3 bases from V and 4 from J; bases not matched to a gene: 6. The germline V gene has CDR1 SGHDN and CDR2 FVKESK. The length of the CDR3 is 15 residues. The CDR3 is CASSQWGQGTYGYTF. The CDR3 bases are TGTGCCAGCAGCCAGTGGGGACAGGGAACCTATGGCTACACCTTC.

With regard to this clone: Within the sample, other DNA sequences also encode this same CDR3. V and J are TRBV4-1 and TRBJ2-7, with 8 bases lining up with TRBD2. This CDR3 is built from 18 residues. With 0 bases clipped from V and 0 bases from J, the junction kept 10 bases outside the gene matches. Germline V lookup: CDR1 MGHRA, CDR2 YSYEKL. CDR3 region: CASSQDAGTSGSSYEQYF. As DNA, the CDR3 is TGCGCCAGCAGCCAAGATGCCGGGACCAGCGGGAGCTCCTACGAGCAGTACTTC.

This chain connects TRBV28 to TRBJ1-1; D is perhaps TRBD1 (6 bases). The CDR3 totals 14 residues. Trimming took 5 bases from V and 1 from J, leaving 11 bases between them. The germline V gene encodes CDR1 MDHEN and CDR2 SYDVKM. This CDR3 reads CASSNGTPNTEAFF. The CDR3, as DNA: TGTGCCAGCAGTAACGGGACACCGAACACTGAAGCTTTCTTT.

This chain joins TRBV18 and TRBJ2-7; perhaps TRBD2 as D (5 bases). CDR1 and CDR2 from the germline V gene are KGHSH and LQKENI. The CDR3 contains 16 residues. Trimming cost V 1 base and J 0 bases, with 13 bases left between them. The CDR3, as DNA: TGTGCCAGCTCACCACTGCAGGCGGGCAGCTCCTACGAGCAGTACTTC. It specifies CASSPLQAGSSYEQYF.

This chain connects TRBV9 to TRBJ2-2; 7 nucleotides match TRBD1. Trimming at V came to 2 bases and at J to 7 bases, leaving 17 bases not matched to a gene. The CDR3 runs 18 residues. Per the germline V gene, CDR1 is SGDLS and CDR2 is YYNGEE. The CDR3 protein is CASSVSIARQGTGGELFF. In DNA form, the CDR3 reads TGTGCCAGCAGCGTCAGTATTGCCCGACAGGGAACGGGCGGGGAGCTGTTTTTT. The full variable domain, its missing parts supplied by reference TRBV9 and TRBJ2-2, is DSGVTQTPKHLITATGQRVTLRCSPRSGDLSVYWYQQSLDQGLQFLIQYYNGEERAKGNILERFSAQQFPDLHSELNLSSLELGDSALYFCASSVSIARQGTGGELFFGEGSRLTVL.

V gene TRBV10-2 combines with J gene TRBJ2-3; TRBD2 matches at 15 bases. The V segment lost 4 bases and the J segment 4 bases; nucleotides outside the gene matches: 3. The CDR3 extends over 16 amino acids. Per the germline V gene, CDR1 is WSHSY and CDR2 is SAAADI. CDR3 in DNA: TGCGCCAGCAGTGGGGGACTAGCGGGAGGTCCAGATACGCAGTATTTT. Amino acid sequence: CASSGGLAGGPDTQYF.

This clone was seen a handful of times. The chain links TRBV10-3 to TRBJ2-1, with D possibly matching TRBD1 (8 bases). The CDR3 contains 13 residues. The germline V and J ends were trimmed by 7 bases and 5 bases, with 12 bases remaining between them. The germline V gene encodes CDR1 ENHRY and CDR2 SYGVKD. CDR3 bases: TGTGCCATCAATACAGGGGGGGACAATGAGCAGTTCTTC. The encoded protein is CAINTGGDNEQFF.

The V and J genes are TRBV19 and TRBJ1-5; unclear D gene. From germline, CDR1 is LNHDA and CDR2 SQIVND (reference sequence). The CDR3 loop spans 13 amino acids. V gave up 3 bases and J gave up 4 bases, with 7 bases separating them. The CDR3: CASSMPGNQPQHF. The CDR3 DNA reads as TGTGCCAGTAGTATGCCGGGGAATCAGCCCCAGCATTTT.

The chain uses TRBV10-3 and TRBJ2-7, with 7 bases identical to TRBD1. The CDR3 extends over 17 amino acids. V shed 0 bases and J 0 bases; nucleotides not matched to a gene: 8. Germline lookup yields CDR1 ENHRY and CDR2 SYGVKD. In DNA, the CDR3 is TGTGCCATCAGTGAGTCGGGGCACAGGGGTGGCTCCTACGAGCAGTACTTC. Its protein is CAISESGHRGGSYEQYF.

The chain recombines TRBV2 with TRBJ1-2, with D possibly matching TRBD1 (5 bases). Germline values: CDR1 SNHLY, CDR2 FYNNEI. V dropped 1 base and J dropped 0 bases, with 12 bases sitting between them. This CDR3 region has 16 residues. CDR3 sequence: CASSEVQGVTNYGYTF. CDR3 in DNA: TGTGCCAGCAGTGAAGTCCAAGGGGTAACTAACTATGGCTACACCTTC.

V is TRBV9 and J is TRBJ1-3; TRBD1 aligns across 7 bases. J lost 2 bases, V lost 1 base, and 3 bases had no gene match. The germline V gene encodes CDR1 SGDLS and CDR2 YYNGEE. The CDR3 sequence is 15 residues long. The CDR3 DNA reads as TGTGCCAGCAGCGTAACAGGGGCGGCTGGAAACACCATATATTTT. Translation: CASSVTGAAGNTIYF.

This clone has only one observation. The V and J genes are TRBV19 and TRBJ1-2; TRBD1 matches 7 bases. The CDR3 consists of 14 residues. J lost 3 bases, V lost 4 bases, and 5 bases had no gene match. Germline CDR1 and CDR2: LNHDA and SQIVND (reference sequence). The CDR3 sequence is CASSTGQRDYGYTF. The CDR3 nucleotides read TGTGCCAGTAGTACGGGACAGCGCGACTATGGCTACACCTTC.

The chain carries TRBV27 and TRBJ1-2; the D is unclear. Germline CDR1 and CDR2: MNHEY and SMNVEV (reference sequence). The V end was cut by 0 bases, the J end by 7 bases, with 12 bases between. The CDR3 consists of 14 residues. CDR3 sequence (DNA): TGTGCCAGCAGTTTATCAAGCGCGGCGGGTGGCTACACCTTC. Protein: CASSLSSAAGGYTF.

This chain connects TRBV28 to TRBJ1-1; unclear D gene. The length of the CDR3 is 15 residues. Germline loops: CDR1 MDHEN, CDR2 SYDVKM. Trimming shortened V by 2 bases and J by 2 bases, and 12 bases separated the two germline ends. The DNA for the CDR3 is TGTGCCAGCAGTTTACTTACTCGGGGAAACACTGAAGCTTTCTTT. Its translation is CASSLLTRGNTEAFF.

V and J are TRBV18 and TRBJ2-7; 11 bases agree with TRBD2. Looked up from germline, CDR1 is KGHSH and CDR2 is LQKENI. The CDR3 contains 15 residues. Losses at the gene ends were 3 bases for V and 5 bases for J; bases not matched to a gene: 6. Written as DNA, the CDR3 is TGTGCCAGCTCACCTTCTAGCGGGAGGCAAAACGAGCAGTACTTC. Translation: CASSPSSGRQNEQYF.

This clone occurred once. V gene TRBV30 combines with J gene TRBJ2-2; no clear D gene. Trimming took off 2 bases at V and 5 bases at J, with 12 bases between the two ends. This CDR3 is built from 14 residues. Looked up from germline, CDR1 is GTSNPN and CDR2 is SVGIG (reference sequence). CDR3 nucleotides: TGTGCCTGGAGTTCTGGAGTACCAACCGGGGAGCTGTTTTTT. Protein sequence: CAWSSGVPTGELFF.

This clone has only one observation. The rearrangement uses TRBV6-1 and TRBJ2-7, with 7 bases fitting TRBD1. The V gene end was trimmed by 6 bases and the J gene end by 6 bases; junction bases not matched to a gene: 8. Germline values: CDR1 MNHNS, CDR2 SASEGT. This CDR3 is 13 amino acids long. The CDR3 DNA reads TGTGCCAGCAGGAACAGGGGTGGTGGCGAGCAGTACTTC. The encoded protein is CASRNRGGGEQYF.

J is TRBJ1-2 and V is TRBV14; a possible D gene is TRBD1 (5 bases). The V end was cut by 0 bases, the J end by 8 bases, with 19 bases between. Germline CDR1 and CDR2: SGHDN and FVKESK. This CDR3 has 16 amino acids. CDR3 protein: CASSQDRFGAREGYTF. CDR3 DNA: TGTGCCAGCAGCCAAGATCGATTTGGGGCTAGAGAGGGCTACACCTTC.